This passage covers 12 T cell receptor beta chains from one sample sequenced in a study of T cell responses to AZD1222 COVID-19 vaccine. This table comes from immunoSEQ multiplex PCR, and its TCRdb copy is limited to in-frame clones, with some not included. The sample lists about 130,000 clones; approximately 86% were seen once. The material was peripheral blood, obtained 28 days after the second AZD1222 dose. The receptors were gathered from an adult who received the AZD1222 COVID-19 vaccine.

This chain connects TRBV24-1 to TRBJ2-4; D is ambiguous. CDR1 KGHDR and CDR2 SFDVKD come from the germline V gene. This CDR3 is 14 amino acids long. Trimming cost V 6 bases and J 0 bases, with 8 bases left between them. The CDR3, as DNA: TGTGCCACCAGTCAGGTTCTAGCCAAAAACATTCAGTACTTC. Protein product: CATSQVLAKNIQYF.

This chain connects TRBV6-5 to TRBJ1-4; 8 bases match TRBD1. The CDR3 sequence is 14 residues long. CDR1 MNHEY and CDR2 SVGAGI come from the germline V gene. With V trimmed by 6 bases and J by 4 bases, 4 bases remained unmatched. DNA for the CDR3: TGTGCCAGCAGCCTGGGACAGGATAATGAAAAACTGTTTTTT. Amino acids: CASSLGQDNEKLFF.

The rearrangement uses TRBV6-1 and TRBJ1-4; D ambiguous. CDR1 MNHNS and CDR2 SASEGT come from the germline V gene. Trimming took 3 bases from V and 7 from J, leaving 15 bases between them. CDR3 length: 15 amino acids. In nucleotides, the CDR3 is TGTGCCAGCAGTGAGGCGGTAGGGATGGGTGAAAAACTGTTTTTT. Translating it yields CASSEAVGMGEKLFF.

Written as DNA, the CDR3 is TGTGCCACCCATCACCAAGGGACAAAGATTCATGGCTACACCTTC. Residues: CATHHQGTKIHGYTF. The chain has TRBV24-1 and TRBJ1-2; D is perhaps TRBD1 (6 bases). The CDR3 loop spans 15 amino acids. Trimming cost V 9 bases and J 6 bases, with 22 bases left between them. Germline V gene lookup returns CDR1 KGHDR and CDR2 SFDVKD.

The DNA of the CDR3 is TGTGCCAGCAAGGTGGGACAGACGAACACTGAAGCTTTCTTT. As protein: CASKVGQTNTEAFF. This chain uses TRBV7-9 with TRBJ1-1; 7 bases align to TRBD1. The CDR3 extends over 14 amino acids. V dropped 7 bases and J dropped 1; count of bases not matched to a gene: 6. Germline assignment: CDR1 SEHNR and CDR2 FQNEAQ (reference sequence). The full variable domain, completed using reference TRBV7-9 and TRBJ1-1, is DTGVSQNPRHKITKRGQNVTFRCDPISEHNRLYWYRQTLGQGPEFLTYFQNEAQLEKSRLLSDRFSAERPKGSFSTLEIQRTEQGDSAMYLCASKVGQTNTEAFFGQGTRLTVV.

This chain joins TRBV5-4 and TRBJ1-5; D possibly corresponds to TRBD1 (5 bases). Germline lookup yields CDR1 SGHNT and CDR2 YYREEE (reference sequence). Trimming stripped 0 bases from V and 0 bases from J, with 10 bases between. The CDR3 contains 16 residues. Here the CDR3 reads CASSLGGPDSNQPQHF. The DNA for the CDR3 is TGTGCCAGCAGCTTGGGGGGACCGGATAGCAATCAGCCCCAGCATTTT.

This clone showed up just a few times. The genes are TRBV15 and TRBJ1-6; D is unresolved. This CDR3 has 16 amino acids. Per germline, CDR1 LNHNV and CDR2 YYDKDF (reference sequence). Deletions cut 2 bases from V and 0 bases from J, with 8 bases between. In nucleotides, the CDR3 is TGTGCCACCAGCAGACTGGGGAGCTCCTATAATTCACCCCTCCACTTT. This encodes CATSRLGSSYNSPLHF.

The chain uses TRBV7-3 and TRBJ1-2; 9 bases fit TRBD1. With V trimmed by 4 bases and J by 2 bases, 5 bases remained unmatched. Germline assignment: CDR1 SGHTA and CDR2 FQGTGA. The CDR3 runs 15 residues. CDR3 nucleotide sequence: TGTGCCAGCAGCTCTTCCGGGACAGGGAACTATGGCTACACCTTC. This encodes CASSSSGTGNYGYTF.

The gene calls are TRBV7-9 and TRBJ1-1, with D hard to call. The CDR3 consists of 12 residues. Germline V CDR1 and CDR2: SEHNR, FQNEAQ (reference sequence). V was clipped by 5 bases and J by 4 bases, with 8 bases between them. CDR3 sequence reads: CASSLRATEAFF. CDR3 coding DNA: TGTGCCAGCAGCCTTCGAGCCACTGAAGCTTTCTTT.

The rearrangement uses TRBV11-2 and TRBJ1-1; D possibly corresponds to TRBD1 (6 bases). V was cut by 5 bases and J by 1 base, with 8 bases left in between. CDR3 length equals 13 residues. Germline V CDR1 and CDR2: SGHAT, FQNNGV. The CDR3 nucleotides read TGTGCCAGCAGCGTGGACAGGAACACTGAAGCTTTCTTT. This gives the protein CASSVDRNTEAFF. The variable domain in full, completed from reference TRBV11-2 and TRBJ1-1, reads EAGVAQSPRYKIIEKRQSVAFWCNPISGHATLYWYQQILGQGPKLLIQFQNNGVVDDSQLPKDRFSAERLKGVDSTLKIQPAKLEDSAVYLCASSVDRNTEAFFGQGTRLTVV.

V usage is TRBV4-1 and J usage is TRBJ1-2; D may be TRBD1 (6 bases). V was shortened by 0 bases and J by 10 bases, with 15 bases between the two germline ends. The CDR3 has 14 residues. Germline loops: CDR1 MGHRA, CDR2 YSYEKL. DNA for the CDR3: TGCGCCAGCAGCCAAGATAGAAGACAGGTACTCTACACCTTC. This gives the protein CASSQDRRQVLYTF.

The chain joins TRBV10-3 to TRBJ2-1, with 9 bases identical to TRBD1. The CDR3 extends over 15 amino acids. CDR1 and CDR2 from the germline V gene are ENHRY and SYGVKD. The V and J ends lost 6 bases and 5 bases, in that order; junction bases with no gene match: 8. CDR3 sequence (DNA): TGTGCCATCAGAACCGGGACAGGGACCAACAATGAGCAGTTCTTC. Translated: CAIRTGTGTNNEQFF.